The subject of this entry is one T cell receptor (beta chain). Authors' processing steps: Estimation of nucleated cell counts relied on the amplification of reference gene primers. TCRdb's copy holds only in-frame clones and misses some; the assay was immunoSEQ multiplex PCR. V and J calls and clone size come straight from that table; D and trimming were deduced from the DNA. The profile shows around 100,000 clones, 82% of them singletons. The data derive from a study of blood T cell repertoires in COVID-19. Overall study context: The study drew acute and convalescent COVID-19 samples from the United States, Italy and Spain. The analysed material was cDNA or gDNA that came from T cells, B-cell-depleted T cells, or PBMCs.

The germline gives CDR1 LNHDA, CDR2 SQIVND (reference sequence). This CDR3 contains 19 residues. J lost 0 bases, V lost 5 bases, and 10 bases had no gene match. Material: peripheral blood. The rearrangement links TRBV19 to TRBJ2-1; 13 bases agree with TRBD2. The sequence was collected from a man in his 70s with acute or convalescent COVID-19. This chain's CDR3 is CASSQTGLAGSSSYNEQFF. CDR3 DNA: TGTGCCAGTAGTCAAACGGGACTAGCGGGAAGCTCCTCCTACAATGAGCAGTTCTTC.